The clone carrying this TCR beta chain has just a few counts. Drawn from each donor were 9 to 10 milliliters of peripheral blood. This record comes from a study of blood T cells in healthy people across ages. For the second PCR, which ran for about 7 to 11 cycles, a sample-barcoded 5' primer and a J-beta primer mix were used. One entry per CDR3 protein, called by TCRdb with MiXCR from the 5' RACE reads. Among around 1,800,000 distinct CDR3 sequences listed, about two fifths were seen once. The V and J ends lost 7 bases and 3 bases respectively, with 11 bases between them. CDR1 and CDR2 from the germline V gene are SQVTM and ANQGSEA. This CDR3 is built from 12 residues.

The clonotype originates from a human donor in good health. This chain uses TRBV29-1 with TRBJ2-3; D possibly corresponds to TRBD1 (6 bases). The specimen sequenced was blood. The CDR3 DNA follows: TGCAGCGCTCTAACAGGGACAGATACGCAGTATTTT. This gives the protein CSALTGTDTQYF.